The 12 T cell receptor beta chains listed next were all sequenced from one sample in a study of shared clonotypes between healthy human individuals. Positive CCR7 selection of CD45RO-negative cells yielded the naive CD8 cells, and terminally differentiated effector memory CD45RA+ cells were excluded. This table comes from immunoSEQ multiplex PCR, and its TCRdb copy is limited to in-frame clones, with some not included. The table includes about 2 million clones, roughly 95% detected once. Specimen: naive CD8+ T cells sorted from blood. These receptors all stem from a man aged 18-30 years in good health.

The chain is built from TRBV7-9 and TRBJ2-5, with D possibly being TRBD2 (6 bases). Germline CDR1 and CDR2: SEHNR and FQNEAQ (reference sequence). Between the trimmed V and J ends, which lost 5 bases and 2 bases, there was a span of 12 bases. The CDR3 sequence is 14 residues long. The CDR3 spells CASSHRDLQETQYF. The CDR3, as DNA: TGTGCCAGCAGCCACCGGGACTTACAAGAGACCCAGTACTTC.

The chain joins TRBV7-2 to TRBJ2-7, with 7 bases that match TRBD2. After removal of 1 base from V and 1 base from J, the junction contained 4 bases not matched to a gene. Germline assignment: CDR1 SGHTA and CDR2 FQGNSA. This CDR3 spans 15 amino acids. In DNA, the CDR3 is TGTGCCAGCAGCTTAGGGCTAGCGGAATCCTACGAGCAGTACTTC. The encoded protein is CASSLGLAESYEQYF.

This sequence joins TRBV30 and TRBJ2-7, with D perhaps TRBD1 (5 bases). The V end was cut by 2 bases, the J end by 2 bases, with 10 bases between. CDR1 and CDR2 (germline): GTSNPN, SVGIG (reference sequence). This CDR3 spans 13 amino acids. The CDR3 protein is CAWSSDSTYEQYF. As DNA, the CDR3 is TGTGCCTGGAGTAGTGACAGCACCTACGAGCAGTACTTC.

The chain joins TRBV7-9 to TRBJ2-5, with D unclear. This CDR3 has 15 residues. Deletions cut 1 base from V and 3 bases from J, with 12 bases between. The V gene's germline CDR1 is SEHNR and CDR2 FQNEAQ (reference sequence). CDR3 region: CASSLVRPPEETQYF. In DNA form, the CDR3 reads TGTGCCAGCAGCTTAGTAAGACCTCCCGAAGAGACCCAGTACTTC.

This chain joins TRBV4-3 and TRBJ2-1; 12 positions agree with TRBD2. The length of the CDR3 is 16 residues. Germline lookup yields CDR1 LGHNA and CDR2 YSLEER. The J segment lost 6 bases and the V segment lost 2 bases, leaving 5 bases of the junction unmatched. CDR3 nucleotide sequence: TGCGCCAGCAGCCAAAGACTAGCGGGAGTGCGCAATGAGCAGTTCTTC. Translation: CASSQRLAGVRNEQFF.

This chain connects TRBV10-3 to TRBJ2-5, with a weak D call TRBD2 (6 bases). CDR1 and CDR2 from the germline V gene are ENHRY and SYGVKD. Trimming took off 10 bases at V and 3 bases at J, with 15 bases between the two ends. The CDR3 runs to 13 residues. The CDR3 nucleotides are TGTGCCAGCGAAGCGGGTGACAAAGAGACCCAGTACTTC. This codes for CASEAGDKETQYF.

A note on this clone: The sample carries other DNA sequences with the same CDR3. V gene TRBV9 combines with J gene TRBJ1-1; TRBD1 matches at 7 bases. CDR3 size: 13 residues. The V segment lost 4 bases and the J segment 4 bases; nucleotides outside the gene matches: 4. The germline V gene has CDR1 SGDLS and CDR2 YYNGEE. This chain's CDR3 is CASSPGGGTEAFF. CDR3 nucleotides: TGTGCCAGCAGCCCAGGGGGTGGCACTGAAGCTTTCTTT.

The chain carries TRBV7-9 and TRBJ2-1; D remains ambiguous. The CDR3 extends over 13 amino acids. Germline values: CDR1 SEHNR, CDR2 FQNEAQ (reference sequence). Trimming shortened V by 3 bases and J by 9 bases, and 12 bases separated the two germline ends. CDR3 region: CASSFSLVGEQFF. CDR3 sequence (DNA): TGTGCCAGCAGCTTTTCCTTGGTCGGTGAGCAGTTCTTC.

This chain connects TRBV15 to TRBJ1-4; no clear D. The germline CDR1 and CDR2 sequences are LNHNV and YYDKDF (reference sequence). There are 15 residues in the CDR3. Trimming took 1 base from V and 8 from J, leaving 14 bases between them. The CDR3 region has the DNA TGTGCCACCAGCAGAGTCCGGCAGGACGGGGAAAAACTGTTTTTT. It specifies CATSRVRQDGEKLFF.

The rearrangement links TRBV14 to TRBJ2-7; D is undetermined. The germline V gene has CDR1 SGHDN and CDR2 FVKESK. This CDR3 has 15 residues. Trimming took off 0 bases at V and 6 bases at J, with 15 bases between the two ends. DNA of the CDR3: TGTGCCAGCAGCCAAGACCCCACTCTCTGGGGCGAGCAGTACTTC. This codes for CASSQDPTLWGEQYF.

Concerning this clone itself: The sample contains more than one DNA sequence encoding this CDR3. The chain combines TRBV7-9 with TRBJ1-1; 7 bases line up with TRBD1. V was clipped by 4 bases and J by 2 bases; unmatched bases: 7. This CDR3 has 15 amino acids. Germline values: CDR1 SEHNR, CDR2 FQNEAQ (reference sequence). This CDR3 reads CASSSLTGVNTEAFF. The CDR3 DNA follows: TGTGCCAGCAGCTCCTTAACAGGGGTAAACACTGAAGCTTTCTTT.

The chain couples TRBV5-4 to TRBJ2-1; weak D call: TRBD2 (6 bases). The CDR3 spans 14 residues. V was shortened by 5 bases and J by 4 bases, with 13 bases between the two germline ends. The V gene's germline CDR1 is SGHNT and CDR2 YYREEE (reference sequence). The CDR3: CASRSGLEYNEQFF. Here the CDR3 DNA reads TGTGCCAGCAGGTCGGGACTTGAGTACAATGAGCAGTTCTTC.